The clone carrying this T cell receptor beta chain has a single count. Original processing notes: For nucleated cells, counts were estimated from reference gene primer amplification. Some clones are missing from TCRdb's copy, which holds only in-frame ones; the method was immunoSEQ multiplex PCR. From that table come the V and J calls and clone size; the DNA was used to work out D and trimming. The sample carries about 74,000 clones, roughly 84% recorded once. This sample is part of a study of blood T cell repertoires in COVID-19. Study-wide background: Samples taken during acute and convalescent COVID-19 were collected in the United States, Italy and Spain. PBMCs, B-cell-depleted T cells, or T cells were the source of the cDNA or gDNA that made up the material.

This CDR3 is 15 amino acids long. From germline, CDR1 is MNHEY and CDR2 SMNVEV (reference sequence). Deletions cut 6 bases from V and 4 bases from J, with 15 bases between. The receptor comes from a woman older than 75 with active or convalescent COVID-19. The J gene is TRBJ1-4, the V gene TRBV27; D remains unclear. Sequencing was carried out using peripheral blood. CDR3 coding DNA: TGTGCCAGCAGCCCCCAACGAGGGCTTAATGAAAAACTGTTTTTT. Amino acid sequence: CASSPQRGLNEKLFF. The full variable domain, with the rest looked up from reference TRBV27 and TRBJ1-4, is EAQVTQNPRYLITVTGKKLTVTCSQNMNHEYMSWYRQDPGLGLRQIYYSMNVEVTDKGDVPEGYKVSRKEKRNFPLILESPSPNQTSLYFCASSPQRGLNEKLFFGSGTQLSVL.